These T cell receptor beta chains were read from a single sample in a study of CD8+ T cells in alopecia areata. Clones were sequenced by immunoSEQ multiplex PCR, and TCRdb holds only the in-frame ones, with some missing. Among about 150,000 clones, 45% to 60% were seen once, and the ten largest hold more than 15%. Sequencing used CD8+ T cells sorted from blood, obtained at week 4, from a patient treated with tofacitinib. These receptors all stem from a human donor with alopecia areata. Each CDR3 is given with its conserved first and last residue. A D gene is named only where the DNA matches it firmly. Some rows have no size entry. The others give once, few or many, or a class for an expanded clone.

>TRBD2|.|TRBV4-1|TRBJ2-5
CASSQVPGLAGPEETQYF
TGCGCCAGCAGCCAAGTCCCTGGACTAGCTGGGCCGGAAGAGACCCAGTACTTC
>.|.|TRBV5-1|TRBJ2-1
CASSLESTYNEQFF
TGCGCCAGCAGCTTGGAGAGTACCTACAATGAGCAGTTCTTC
>.|.|TRBV7-8|TRBJ2-1
CASSIAGTGREQFF
TGTGCCAGCAGCATAGCCGGGACCGGACGGGAGCAGTTCTTC
>.|.|TRBV7-9|TRBJ2-5
CASSPGLETQYF
TGTGCCAGCAGTCCCGGGTTGGAGACCCAGTACTTC
>.|.|TRBV2|TRBJ2-2
CASKEGHSTGELFF
TGTGCCAGCAAAGAGGGACATTCCACGGGGGAGCTGTTTTTT
>.|many|TRBV27|TRBJ2-1
CASSLYGINEQFF
TGTGCCAGCAGTTTATACGGAATCAATGAGCAGTTCTTC
>TRBD1|few|TRBV7-9|TRBJ1-5
CASSSGTGLNQPQHF
TGTGCCAGCAGCTCTGGGACAGGCCTTAATCAGCCCCAGCATTTT
>.|.|TRBV9|TRBJ2-7
CASSVATGWDEQYF
TGTGCCAGCAGCGTAGCTACAGGGTGGGACGAGCAGTACTTC
>.|few|TRBV9|TRBJ1-1
CASSELNTEAFF
TGTGCCAGCAGCGAATTGAACACTGAAGCTTTCTTT
>.|.|TRBV5-6|TRBJ2-5
CASSLVPPSRQETQYF
TGTGCCAGCAGCTTGGTCCCACCTTCTAGACAAGAGACCCAGTACTTC
>.|few|TRBV18|TRBJ1-4
CASSPTDRTLATNEKLFF
TGTGCCAGCTCACCCACTGACAGAACTTTGGCAACTAATGAAAAACTGTTTTTT
>.|.|TRBV4-3|TRBJ2-3
CASSQDLRTDYWDTQYF
TGCGCCAGCAGCCAAGATCTAAGGACAGACTACTGGGATACGCAGTATTTT
>.|.|TRBV7-9|TRBJ1-1
CASSPRGEVTEAFF
TGTGCCAGCAGCCCTCGAGGGGAGGTTACTGAAGCTTTCTTT
>.|.|TRBV6-5|TRBJ1-5
CASSSDSNSNQPQHF
TGTGCCAGCAGTTCGGACAGCAATAGCAATCAGCCCCAGCATTTT
>TRBD1|.|TRBV6-5|TRBJ2-1
CASSGTGPFNEQFF
TGTGCCAGCTCCGGGACAGGGCCTTTCAATGAGCAGTTCTTC
>.|.|TRBV29-1|TRBJ1-1
CSVGTGTEAFF
TGCAGCGTGGGGACGGGCACTGAAGCTTTCTTT
>TRBD1|.|TRBV29-1|TRBJ1-2
CSSPQGTGGYTF
TGCAGCTCACCACAGGGGACGGGCGGCTACACCTTC
>.|.|TRBV7-6|TRBJ2-7
CASSLDTREQYF
TGTGCCAGCAGCTTAGATACTCGCGAGCAGTACTTC
>TRBD1|few|TRBV4-1|TRBJ1-4
CASSRLTGRDEKLFF
TGCGCCAGCAGCCGCCTGACAGGGCGCGATGAAAAACTGTTTTTT
>.|.|TRBV30|TRBJ1-2
CAWSVEGTNYGYTF
TGTGCCTGGAGTGTTGAGGGCACGAACTATGGCTACACCTTC
>TRBD1|.|TRBV27|TRBJ2-7
CASSFSRGTYEQYF
TGTGCCAGCAGTTTTTCCAGGGGGACCTACGAGCAGTACTTC
>.|.|TRBV30|TRBJ2-7
CAWSIGTDEQYF
TGTGCCTGGAGCATAGGGACTGACGAGCAGTACTTC
>.|.|TRBV12-5|TRBJ1-6
CASGSNTRGSPLHF
TGTGCTAGTGGTTCAAACACCAGGGGTTCACCCCTCCACTTT
>TRBD2|few|TRBV10-3|TRBJ2-2
CAISQGLAGVTGELFF
TGTGCCATCAGTCAAGGGCTAGCGGGGGTCACCGGGGAGCTGTTTTTT
>.|.|TRBV7-9|TRBJ2-2
CASSLGGANTGELFF
TGTGCCAGCAGCTTAGGCGGGGCGAACACCGGGGAGCTGTTTTTT
>TRBD2|.|TRBV4-2|TRBJ2-7
CASSPNSGGAVVEQYF
TGTGCCAGCAGCCCCAATAGCGGGGGGGCCGTAGTCGAGCAGTACTTC
>.|.|TRBV7-9|TRBJ1-2
CASSLALGGPTNYGYTF
TGTGCCAGCAGCTTAGCCCTGGGGGGGCCGACTAACTATGGCTACACCTTC
>TRBD1|.|TRBV30|TRBJ2-3
CAWSRLGGEDTQYF
TGTGCCTGGAGTCGGCTAGGGGGCGAAGATACGCAGTATTTT
>TRBD1|.|TRBV29-1|TRBJ2-7
CSALTGTGGNEQYF
TGCAGCGCTTTGACCGGGACAGGGGGAAACGAGCAGTACTTC
>.|.|TRBV5-6|TRBJ1-1
CASSLVGSMGAFF
TGTGCCAGCAGCTTGGTTGGATCGATGGGAGCTTTCTTT
>.|.|TRBV5-1|TRBJ2-5
CASSLVQEKETQYF
TGCGCCAGCAGCTTGGTACAGGAGAAAGAGACCCAGTACTTC
>TRBD1|.|TRBV30|TRBJ1-1
CAWQGENTEAFF
TGTGCCTGGCAGGGGGAAAACACTGAAGCTTTCTTT
>.|.|TRBV7-9|TRBJ2-7
CASSPVQDNSYEQYF
TGTGCCAGCAGCCCAGTGCAGGACAACTCCTACGAGCAGTACTTC
>.|.|TRBV15|TRBJ2-4
CATSTDPRTKNIQYF
TGTGCCACCAGCACTGATCCGAGAACGAAAAACATTCAGTACTTC
>.|.|TRBV27|TRBJ2-1
CASSLGTSYNEQFF
TGTGCCAGCAGTTTGGGGACAAGTTACAATGAGCAGTTCTTC
>TRBD2|.|TRBV5-1|TRBJ2-1
CASSLALAGGIDEQFF
TGCGCCAGCAGCTTGGCCCTAGCGGGGGGAATCGATGAGCAGTTCTTC
>.|.|TRBV7-2|TRBJ2-2
CASSLDLGAAGELFF
TGTGCCAGCAGCTTAGATCTTGGGGCGGCCGGGGAGCTGTTTTTT
>.|.|TRBV5-6|TRBJ2-7
CASSLEAHYEQYF
TGTGCCAGCAGCTTGGAGGCCCACTACGAGCAGTACTTC
>TRBD1|.|TRBV9|TRBJ1-6
CASSVRDSNNSPLHF
TGTGCCAGCAGCGTAAGGGACAGCAATAATTCACCCCTCCACTTT
>.|few|TRBV30|TRBJ1-2
CAWSNDGYTF
TGTGCCTGGAGCAACGACGGCTACACCTTC
>.|.|TRBV27|TRBJ1-5
CASSPDGTTGPNQPQHF
TGTGCCAGCAGTCCCGACGGGACAACAGGGCCCAATCAGCCCCAGCATTTT
>.|.|TRBV5-6|TRBJ1-5
CASSRGGNQPQHF
TGTGCCAGCAGCCGAGGGGGCAATCAGCCCCAGCATTTT
>.|few|TRBV6-5|TRBJ1-1
CASSYLQGNGEAFF
TGTGCCAGCAGTTACTTACAGGGTAATGGTGAAGCTTTCTTT
>.|few|TRBV7-6|TRBJ2-2
CASSPFTASGELFF
TGTGCCAGCAGCCCCTTCACCGCTTCAGGGGAGCTGTTTTTT
>.|.|TRBV6-5|TRBJ2-5
CASSTVGETQYF
TGTGCCAGCAGTACGGTGGGAGAGACCCAGTACTTC
>.|.|TRBV5-6|TRBJ2-1
CASSWGTPSSYNEQFF
TGTGCCAGCAGCTGGGGGACTCCCAGCTCCTACAATGAGCAGTTCTTC
>.|.|TRBV5-1|TRBJ2-7
CASSLAVGEQYF
TGCGCCAGCAGCTTGGCCGTGGGGGAGCAGTACTTC
>TRBD1|medium-sized|TRBV12-5|TRBJ1-5
CASGLGQGSNQPQHF
TGTGCTAGTGGTTTGGGACAGGGTAGCAATCAGCCCCAGCATTTT
>TRBD1|.|TRBV25-1|TRBJ2-1
CASTPGQGSYNEQFF
TGTGCCAGCACCCCGGGACAGGGGTCCTACAATGAGCAGTTCTTC
>.|.|TRBV7-2|TRBJ1-2
CASGYGEGSYGYTF
TGTGCCAGCGGGTATGGGGAGGGGTCCTATGGCTACACCTTC
>.|.|TRBV29-1|TRBJ2-7
CSVEVFHEQYF
TGCAGCGTTGAAGTTTTCCACGAGCAGTACTTC
>.|.|TRBV6-4|TRBJ2-3
CASSDKVNTQYF
TGTGCCAGCAGTGACAAAGTGAATACGCAGTATTTT
>.|.|TRBV30|TRBJ2-7
CAWSVETAYEQYF
TGTGCCTGGAGTGTGGAGACAGCCTACGAGCAGTACTTC
>TRBD1|.|TRBV25-1|TRBJ2-5
CASSEILTGGSGETQYF
TGTGCCAGCAGTGAGATCCTCACAGGGGGTTCAGGAGAGACCCAGTACTTC
>.|.|TRBV29-1|TRBJ1-1
CSVEVADRLEAFF
TGCAGCGTTGAAGTTGCCGACAGGCTCGAAGCTTTCTTT
>.|.|TRBV5-8|TRBJ2-1
CASSLRGSYNEQFF
TGTGCCAGCAGCTTGAGAGGGTCCTACAATGAGCAGTTCTTC
>TRBD1|.|TRBV29-1|TRBJ1-1
CSARDRDRVSTEAFF
TGCAGCGCTCGGGACAGGGATCGTGTGAGCACTGAAGCTTTCTTT
>.|.|TRBV7-3|TRBJ2-7
CASSPAGEASYEQYF
TGTGCCAGCAGCCCCGCAGGGGAGGCTTCCTACGAGCAGTACTTC